The 23 T cell receptor beta chains listed next were all sequenced from one sample in a study of T cell repertoires in cytomegalovirus infection. Their recognized antigens are unknown. One entry per CDR3 protein results from TCRdb running MiXCR on the reads. The sample lists approximately 49,000 distinct CDR3 sequences; about 18% were seen once. This material consisted of CD8+ T cells from cultured PBMCs, taken from culture after CMV antigen stimulation. The receptor source for this set is a human donor in good health (CMV status not recorded). Some clones in this sample may be carry-over from other donors' samples.

This clonotype is termed medium-sized. The gene calls are TRBV12-3 or TRBV12-4 and TRBJ2-2, with D maybe TRBD2 (5 bases). This CDR3 has 15 residues. The V end lost 6 bases, the J end lost 0 bases, and 11 bases lay between the germline ends. The CDR3 DNA reads as TGTGCCAGCAGCCATACTAGTGCGAACACCGGGGAGCTGTTTTTT. Amino acid sequence: CASSHTSANTGELFF.

The rearrangement uses TRBV20-1 and TRBJ2-7; maybe TRBD1 (5 bases). The CDR3 runs to 15 residues. Trimming removed 0 bases from V and 1 base from J, with 13 bases in between. Germline V gene data show CDR1 as DFQATT and CDR2 as SNEGSKA (reference sequence). The CDR3 loop reads CSARDHGRTSYEQYF. The CDR3 DNA sequence: TGCAGTGCTAGAGATCATGGGCGGACATCCTACGAGCAGTACTTC.

The chain carries TRBV27 and TRBJ1-1; D might be TRBD1 (6 bases). V shed 5 bases and J shed 0 bases, with 13 bases lying between them. Germline loops: CDR1 MNHEY, CDR2 SMNVEV (reference sequence). This CDR3 has 15 residues. The CDR3 nucleotides are TGTGCCAGCAGTCTCCGGACAGCACTGAACACTGAAGCTTTCTTT. Protein product: CASSLRTALNTEAFF.

The chain recombines TRBV28 with TRBJ1-2; unclear D gene. Trimming shortened V by 5 bases and J by 2 bases, and 15 bases separated the two germline ends. Looked up from germline, CDR1 is MDHEN and CDR2 is SYDVKM. This CDR3 has 15 residues. The CDR3 sequence is CASSPNEGRNYGYTF. CDR3 in DNA: TGTGCCAGCAGTCCAAATGAGGGCCGCAACTATGGCTACACCTTC.

V gene TRBV7-2 combines with J gene TRBJ2-7; 14 bases align to TRBD2. The V segment lost 4 bases and the J segment 4 bases; nucleotides outside the gene matches: 6. The CDR3 totals 16 residues. The germline CDR1 and CDR2 sequences are SGHTA and FQGNSA. The CDR3 region is CASSWGLAGDGYEQYF. The CDR3 DNA follows: TGTGCCAGCAGCTGGGGACTAGCGGGAGACGGGTACGAGCAGTACTTC.

The chain combines TRBV6-6 with TRBJ1-2, with 7 bases matching TRBD1. Trimming took 4 bases from V and 3 from J; bases not matched to a gene: 5. The CDR3 consists of 14 residues. Germline loops: CDR1 MNHNY, CDR2 SVGAGI (reference sequence). For the CDR3, the DNA is TGTGCCAGCAGTTTGACCCAGGGGGACTATGGCTACACCTTC. Translated: CASSLTQGDYGYTF.

This chain connects TRBV19 to TRBJ1-6; D is unclear. The V end was cut by 5 bases, the J end by 10 bases, with 15 bases between. The CDR3 loop spans 14 amino acids. Per the germline V gene, CDR1 is LNHDA and CDR2 is SQIVND (reference sequence). The CDR3 DNA reads TGTGCCAGTAGTCCTGCGGGCCAGGCCTCACCCCTCCACTTT. Translated: CASSPAGQASPLHF.

In its sample, this clonotype was seen a few times. The rearrangement joins TRBV7-8 to TRBJ1-5, with 9 bases matching TRBD1. CDR3 length equals 15 residues. The V and J ends lost 8 bases and 0 bases, in that order; junction bases with no gene match: 5. Germline V gene data show CDR1 as SGHVS and CDR2 as FQNEAQ. The CDR3 is CASRGTGNSNQPQHF. CDR3 DNA sequence: TGTGCCAGCCGGGGGACAGGGAATAGCAATCAGCCCCAGCATTTT.

The genes are TRBV7-2 and TRBJ2-7, with TRBD2 identical over 13 bases. The V gene's germline CDR1 is SGHTA and CDR2 FQGNSA. V lost 5 bases and J lost 9; bases outside the gene matches: 16. The CDR3 is 17 amino acids. For the CDR3, the DNA is TGTGCCAGCAGCCCCAATACCCGGACTAGCGGGAGAGGTTGGCAGTACTTC. The encoded protein is CASSPNTRTSGRGWQYF. Together with reference TRBV7-2 and TRBJ2-7, the CDR3 gives the full variable domain: GAGVSQSPSNKVTEKGKDVELRCDPISGHTALYWYRQSLGQGLEFLIYFQGNSAPDKSGLPSDRFSAERTGGSVSTLTIQRTQQEDSAVYLCASSPNTRTSGRGWQYFGPGTRLTVT.

The rearrangement uses TRBV7-2 and TRBJ2-7; TRBD1 is a possible D gene (6 bases). Germline V gene sequence: CDR1 SGHTA, CDR2 FQGNSA. The CDR3 spans 15 residues. V dropped 4 bases and J dropped 3 bases, with 16 bases sitting between them. CDR3 sequence: CASSSRSTGVYEQYF. CDR3 bases: TGTGCCAGCAGCTCACGCTCGACAGGCGTCTACGAGCAGTACTTC.

In its sample, this clonotype was seen many times. The V gene is TRBV11-2, the J gene TRBJ2-7, with no clear D. From germline, CDR1 is SGHAT and CDR2 FQNNGV. V shed 1 base and J shed 0 bases, with 10 bases lying between them. The CDR3 length is 15 residues. The CDR3: CASSLVPAASYEQYF. CDR3 nucleotide sequence: TGTGCCAGCAGCTTAGTACCAGCAGCCTCCTACGAGCAGTACTTC. Together with reference TRBV11-2 and TRBJ2-7, the CDR3 gives the full variable domain: EAGVAQSPRYKIIEKRQSVAFWCNPISGHATLYWYQQILGQGPKLLIQFQNNGVVDDSQLPKDRFSAERLKGVDSTLKIQPAKLEDSAVYLCASSLVPAASYEQYFGPGTRLTVT.

This clonotype has more than one count but fewer than ten. This CDR3 is CSVTSGEQFF. The CDR3 DNA reads as TGCAGCGTTACAAGTGGTGAGCAGTTCTTC. The chain links TRBV29-1 to TRBJ2-1; D is unclear. This CDR3 has 10 amino acids. The V and J ends lost 5 bases and 9 bases respectively, with 8 bases between them. The germline gives CDR1 SQVTM, CDR2 ANQGSEA.

This clonotype was detected only a few times. The chain recombines TRBV2 with TRBJ2-1, with 8 bases aligning to TRBD2. CDR3 length: 12 residues. The trim removed 6 bases at V and 8 bases at J, leaving 3 bases unmatched. CDR1 and CDR2 (germline): SNHLY, FYNNEI. CDR3 nucleotides: TGTGCCAGCAGGGGCGGGAGGTATGAGCAGTTCTTC. It specifies CASRGGRYEQFF. Supplemented by reference TRBV2 and TRBJ2-1, the full variable domain reads EPEVTQTPSHQVTQMGQEVILRCVPISNHLYFYWYRQILGQKVEFLVSFYNNEISEKSEIFDDQFSVERPDGSNFTLKIRSTKLEDSAMYFCASRGGRYEQFFGPGTRLTVL.

To note about this clonotype: A much more abundant neighbour one base away suggests this may be a read error. The V gene is TRBV7-2, the J gene TRBJ2-7; unclear D gene. The germline V gene encodes CDR1 SGHTA and CDR2 FQGNSA. Trimming shortened V by 3 bases and J by 6 bases, and 12 bases separated the two germline ends. The CDR3 is made up of 13 amino acids. The CDR3 is CASSLRLAAEQYF. The CDR3 coding sequence is TGTGCCAGCAGCTTGCGTTTGGCGGCCGAGCAGTACTTC.

This clonotype showed up just a few times. This chain connects TRBV7-2 to TRBJ2-7; TRBD2 aligns across 7 bases. Losses at the gene ends were 1 base for V and 3 bases for J; bases not matched to a gene: 6. Looked up from germline, CDR1 is SGHTA and CDR2 is FQGNSA. The CDR3 is 15 residues long. As DNA, the CDR3 is TGTGCCAGCAGCTTAGGGGGAGGGCAGGGCTACGAGCAGTACTTC. It specifies CASSLGGGQGYEQYF.

This chain connects TRBV11-2 to TRBJ2-7; D is undetermined. Trimming cost V 4 bases and J 4 bases, with 14 bases left between them. This CDR3 spans 14 amino acids. Germline CDR1 and CDR2: SGHAT and FQNNGV. CDR3 protein: CASSSSGGWYEQYF. Here the CDR3 DNA reads TGTGCCAGCAGCTCCTCCGGTGGGTGGTACGAGCAGTACTTC.

Many counts were recorded for this clonotype. J is TRBJ1-2 and V is TRBV7-9; D remains unclear. V shed 5 bases and J shed 8 bases, with 15 bases lying between them. The germline V gene encodes CDR1 SEHNR and CDR2 FQNEAQ (reference sequence). The CDR3 sequence is 13 residues long. This CDR3 is CASSGNPLLGYTF. The CDR3 bases are TGTGCCAGCAGCGGTAACCCGCTGCTGGGCTACACCTTC.

This chain links TRBV7-9 with TRBJ1-6; no clear D. CDR3 length equals 15 residues. Germline assignment: CDR1 SEHNR and CDR2 FQNEAQ (reference sequence). V lost 0 bases to trimming and J lost 10 bases, with 13 bases between them. The CDR3 sequence: CASSLARLEGSPLHF. The CDR3 DNA sequence: TGTGCCAGCAGCTTAGCCCGGCTTGAAGGATCACCCCTCCACTTT.

V gene TRBV7-8 combines with J gene TRBJ1-4; D unresolved. The CDR3 runs to 17 residues. Germline V gives CDR1 SGHVS, CDR2 FQNEAQ. The V and J ends lost 7 bases and 8 bases respectively, with 26 bases between them. CDR3 DNA: TGTGCCAGCACCCTCAACAGTTTTCGAGCCACCAGGGAAAAACTGTTTTTT. Protein sequence: CASTLNSFRATREKLFF.

This clonotype was observed at least ten times. The chain couples TRBV11-2 to TRBJ2-7; 9 bases are a match to TRBD1. Trimming removed 5 bases from V and 2 bases from J; junction bases left unmatched: 7. Germline-derived CDR1 and CDR2 are SGHAT and FQNNGV. The CDR3 runs 15 residues. This CDR3 reads CASSPGQGPAYEQYF. For the CDR3, the DNA is TGTGCCAGCAGCCCTGGACAGGGGCCTGCCTACGAGCAGTACTTC.

This clonotype was picked up many times. This chain connects TRBV7-2 to TRBJ1-3; weak D call: TRBD1 (5 bases). The CDR3 length is 14 residues. The V and J ends lost 4 bases and 4 bases respectively, with 11 bases between them. Germline V gene sequence: CDR1 SGHTA, CDR2 FQGNSA. CDR3 DNA sequence: TGTGCCAGCAGCTCAATTGGGGGAGGAAACACCATATATTTT. It encodes CASSSIGGGNTIYF.

The chain has TRBV6-5 and TRBJ1-5; D is unclear. The germline CDR1 and CDR2 sequences are MNHEY and SVGAGI. The V and J ends lost 6 bases and 0 bases respectively, with 6 bases between them. The length of the CDR3 is 13 residues. For the CDR3, the DNA is TGTGCCAGCAGGACAAATAGCAATCAGCCCCAGCATTTT. It encodes CASRTNSNQPQHF.

This clonotype was picked up a small number of times. The genes are TRBV12-3 or TRBV12-4 and TRBJ2-3; 7 bases align to TRBD2. CDR3 size: 14 residues. V was pared by 7 bases and J by 0 bases, with 4 bases of the junction left unmatched. This CDR3 is CASTLGGSTDTQYF. As DNA, the CDR3 is TGTGCCAGCACCCTCGGGGGGAGCACAGATACGCAGTATTTT.